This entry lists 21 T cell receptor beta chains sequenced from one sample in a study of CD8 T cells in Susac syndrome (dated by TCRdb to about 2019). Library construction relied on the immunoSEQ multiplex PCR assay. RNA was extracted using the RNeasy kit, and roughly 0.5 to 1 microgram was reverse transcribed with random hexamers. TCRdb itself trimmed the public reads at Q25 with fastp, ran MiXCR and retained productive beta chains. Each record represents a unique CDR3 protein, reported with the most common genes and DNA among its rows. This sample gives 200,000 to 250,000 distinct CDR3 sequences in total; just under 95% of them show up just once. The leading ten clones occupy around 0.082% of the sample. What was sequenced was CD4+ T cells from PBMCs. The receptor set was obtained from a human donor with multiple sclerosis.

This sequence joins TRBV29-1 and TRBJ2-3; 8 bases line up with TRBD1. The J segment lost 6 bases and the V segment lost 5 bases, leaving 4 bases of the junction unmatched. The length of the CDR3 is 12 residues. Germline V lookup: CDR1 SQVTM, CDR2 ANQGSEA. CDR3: CSVPGGGDTQYF. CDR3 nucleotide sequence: TGCAGCGTTCCAGGGGGCGGGGATACGCAGTATTTT.

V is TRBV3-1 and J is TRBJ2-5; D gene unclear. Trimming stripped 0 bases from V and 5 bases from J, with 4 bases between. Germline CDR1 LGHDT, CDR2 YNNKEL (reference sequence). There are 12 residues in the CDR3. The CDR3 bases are TGTGCCAGCAGCCAAGAAACGGAGACCCAGTACTTC. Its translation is CASSQETETQYF.

In DNA form, the CDR3 reads TGTGCCTGGACCCAGGAAGACGTACCCCTCCACTTT. The encoded protein is CAWTQEDVPLHF. The chain has TRBV30 and TRBJ1-6; no definite D call. CDR3 size: 12 residues. Germline V lookup: CDR1 GTSNPN, CDR2 SVGIG (reference sequence). Trimming took 4 bases from V and 12 from J, leaving 13 bases between them.

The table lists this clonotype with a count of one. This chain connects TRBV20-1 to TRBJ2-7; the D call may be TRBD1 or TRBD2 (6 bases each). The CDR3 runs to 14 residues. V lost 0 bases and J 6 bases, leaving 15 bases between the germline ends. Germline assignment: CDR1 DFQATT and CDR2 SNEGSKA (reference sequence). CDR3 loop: CSAREDSGLGEQYV. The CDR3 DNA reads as TGCAGTGCTAGAGAGGACAGCGGGCTGGGCGAGCAGTACGTC.

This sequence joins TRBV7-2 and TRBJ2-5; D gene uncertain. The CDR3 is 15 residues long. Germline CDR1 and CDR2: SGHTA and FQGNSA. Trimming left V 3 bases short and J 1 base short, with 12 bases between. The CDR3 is CASSLSYVAQETQYF. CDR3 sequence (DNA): TGTGCCAGCAGCTTGTCTTATGTGGCCCAAGAGACCCAGTACTTC.

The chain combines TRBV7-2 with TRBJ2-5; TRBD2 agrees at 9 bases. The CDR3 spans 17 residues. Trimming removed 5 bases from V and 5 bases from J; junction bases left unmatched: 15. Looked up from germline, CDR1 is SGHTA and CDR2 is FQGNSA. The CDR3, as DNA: TGTGCCAGCAGCCCTCATAATGGCGGGGGGGCCCGGGAGACCCAGTACTTC. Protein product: CASSPHNGGGARETQYF.

CDR3 residues: CSARDWGTGTTNSPLHF. CDR3 sequence (DNA): TGCAGTGCTAGAGATTGGGGGACAGGGACTACTAATTCACCCCTCCACTTT. The chain carries TRBV20-1 and TRBJ1-6; TRBD1 matches at 9 bases. The J segment lost 6 bases and the V segment lost 0 bases, leaving 9 bases of the junction unmatched. The CDR3 is made up of 17 amino acids. Germline V gene sequence: CDR1 DFQATT, CDR2 SNEGSKA (reference sequence).

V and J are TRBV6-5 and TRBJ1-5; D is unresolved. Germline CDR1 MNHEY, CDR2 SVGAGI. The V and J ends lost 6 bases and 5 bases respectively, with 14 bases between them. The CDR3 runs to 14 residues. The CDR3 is CASRPADGYQPQHF. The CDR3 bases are TGTGCCAGCAGACCCGCTGACGGGTATCAGCCCCAGCATTTT.

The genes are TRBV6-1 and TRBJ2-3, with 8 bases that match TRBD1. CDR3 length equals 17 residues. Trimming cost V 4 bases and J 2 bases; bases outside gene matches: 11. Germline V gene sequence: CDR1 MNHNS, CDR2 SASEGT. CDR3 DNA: TGTGCCAGCAGTGCCCGGAGCCGGGACAGGTACACAGATACGCAGTATTTT. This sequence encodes CASSARSRDRYTDTQYF.

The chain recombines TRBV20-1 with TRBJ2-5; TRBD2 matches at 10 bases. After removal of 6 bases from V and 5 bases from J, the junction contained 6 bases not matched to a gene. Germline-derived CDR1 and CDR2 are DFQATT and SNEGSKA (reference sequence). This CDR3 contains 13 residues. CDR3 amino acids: CSATGLAEETQYF. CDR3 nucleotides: TGCAGTGCAACAGGACTAGCGGAGGAGACCCAGTACTTC.

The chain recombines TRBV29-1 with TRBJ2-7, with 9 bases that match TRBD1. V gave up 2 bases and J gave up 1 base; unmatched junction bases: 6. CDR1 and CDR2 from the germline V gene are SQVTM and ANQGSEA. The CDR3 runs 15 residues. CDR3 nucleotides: TGCAGCGTTGAAAGGGCCGGGACAGGGTCCTACGAGCAGTACTTC. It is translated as CSVERAGTGSYEQYF.

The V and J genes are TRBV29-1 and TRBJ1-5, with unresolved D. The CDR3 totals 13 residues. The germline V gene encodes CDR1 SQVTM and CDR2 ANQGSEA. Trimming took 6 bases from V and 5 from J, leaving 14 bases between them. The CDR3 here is CSVREGGDQPQHF. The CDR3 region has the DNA TGCAGCGTCCGAGAGGGAGGTGATCAGCCCCAGCATTTT.

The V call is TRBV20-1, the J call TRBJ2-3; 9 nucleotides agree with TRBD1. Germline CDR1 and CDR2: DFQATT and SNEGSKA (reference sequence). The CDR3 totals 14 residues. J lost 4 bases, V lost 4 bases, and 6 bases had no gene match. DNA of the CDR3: TGCAGTGCTAAACAGGGGGCATATCCAGATACGCAGTATTTT. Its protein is CSAKQGAYPDTQYF.

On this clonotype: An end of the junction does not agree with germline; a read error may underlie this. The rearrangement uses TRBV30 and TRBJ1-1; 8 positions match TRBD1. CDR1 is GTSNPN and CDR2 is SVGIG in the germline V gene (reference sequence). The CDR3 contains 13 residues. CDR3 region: CAWSKDVRGPRLF. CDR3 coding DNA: TGTGCCTGGAGTAAGGACGTCAGGGGGCCCCGGCTCTTT. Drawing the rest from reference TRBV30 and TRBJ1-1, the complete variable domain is SQTIHQWPATLVQPVGSPLSLECTVEGTSNPNLYWYRQAAGRGLQLLFYSVGIGQISSEVPQNLSASRPQDRQFILSSKKLLLSDSGFYLCAWSKDVRGPRLFGQGTRLTVV.

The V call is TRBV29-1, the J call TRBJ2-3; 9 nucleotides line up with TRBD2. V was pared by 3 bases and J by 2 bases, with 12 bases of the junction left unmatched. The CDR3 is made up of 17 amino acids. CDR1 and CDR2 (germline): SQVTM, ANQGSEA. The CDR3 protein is CSVESSGGPTLTDTQYF. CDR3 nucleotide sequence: TGCAGCGTTGAGAGTAGCGGGGGACCCACCCTCACAGATACGCAGTATTTT.

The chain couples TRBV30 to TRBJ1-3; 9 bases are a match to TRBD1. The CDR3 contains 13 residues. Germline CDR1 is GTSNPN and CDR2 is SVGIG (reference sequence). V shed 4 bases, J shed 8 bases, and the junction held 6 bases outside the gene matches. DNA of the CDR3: TGTGCCTGGACCCCGGACAGGGGTGACACCATATATTTT. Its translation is CAWTPDRGDTIYF. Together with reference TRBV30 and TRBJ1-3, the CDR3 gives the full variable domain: SQTIHQWPATLVQPVGSPLSLECTVEGTSNPNLYWYRQAAGRGLQLLFYSVGIGQISSEVPQNLSASRPQDRQFILSSKKLLLSDSGFYLCAWTPDRGDTIYFGEGSWLTVV.

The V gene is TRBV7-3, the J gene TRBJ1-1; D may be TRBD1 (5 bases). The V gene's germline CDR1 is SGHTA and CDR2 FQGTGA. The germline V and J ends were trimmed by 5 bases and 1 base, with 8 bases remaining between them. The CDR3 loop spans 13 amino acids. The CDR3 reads CASSVDTNTEAFF. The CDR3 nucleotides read TGTGCCAGCAGCGTGGACACGAACACTGAAGCTTTCTTT.

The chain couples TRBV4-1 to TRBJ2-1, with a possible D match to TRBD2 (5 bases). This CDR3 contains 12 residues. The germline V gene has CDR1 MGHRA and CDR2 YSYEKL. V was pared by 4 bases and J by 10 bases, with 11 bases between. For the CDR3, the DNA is TGCGCCAGCAGCCGAGGCCCGGGGGAGCAGTTCTTC. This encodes CASSRGPGEQFF.

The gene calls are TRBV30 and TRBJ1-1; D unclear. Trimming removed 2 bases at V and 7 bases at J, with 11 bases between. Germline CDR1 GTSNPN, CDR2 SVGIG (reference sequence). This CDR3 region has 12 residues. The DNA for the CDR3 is TGTGCCTGGAGTCCCAGAGCCGGTGAAGCTTTCTTT. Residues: CAWSPRAGEAFF.

CDR3 nucleotide sequence: TGTGCCAGCAGTCCTTTTCGCACAGATACGCAGTATTTT. Its protein is CASSPFRTDTQYF. The rearrangement links TRBV6-5 to TRBJ2-3; D is unclear. Germline loops: CDR1 MNHEY, CDR2 SVGAGI. V was pared by 5 bases and J by 1 base, with 7 bases between. The CDR3 runs to 13 residues.

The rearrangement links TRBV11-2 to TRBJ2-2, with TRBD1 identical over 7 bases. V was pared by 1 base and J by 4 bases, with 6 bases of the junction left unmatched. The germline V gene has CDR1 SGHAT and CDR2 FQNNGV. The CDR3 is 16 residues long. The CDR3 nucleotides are TGTGCCAGCAGCTTAGTTTCGGCAGGGGGCACCGGGGAGCTGTTTTTT. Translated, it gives CASSLVSAGGTGELFF. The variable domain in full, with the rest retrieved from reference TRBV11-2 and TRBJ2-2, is EAGVAQSPRYKIIEKRQSVAFWCNPISGHATLYWYQQILGQGPKLLIQFQNNGVVDDSQLPKDRFSAERLKGVDSTLKIQPAKLEDSAVYLCASSLVSAGGTGELFFGEGSRLTVL.